The 10 T cell receptor beta chains listed next were all sequenced from one sample in a study of control samples from healthy donors and cancer patients. Profiled with immunoSEQ multiplex PCR; TCRdb holds only in-frame clones, not every one. Seen here are roughly 60,000 clones, 94% observed once, and the top ten hold around 3.7%. The sample consisted of blood. These receptors came from a man aged 25 to 40 in good health.

This sequence joins TRBV6-4 and TRBJ2-7, with 9 positions matching TRBD1. V was clipped by 0 bases and J by 6 bases; unmatched bases: 0. The CDR3 sequence is 13 residues long. Germline CDR1 reads MRHNA; CDR2 reads SNTAGT. CDR3 in amino acids: CASSDSDRGEQYF. The CDR3 bases are TGTGCCAGCAGTGACTCGGACAGGGGCGAGCAGTACTTC.

The V call is TRBV19, the J call TRBJ2-2, with D hard to call. The germline V gene has CDR1 LNHDA and CDR2 SQIVND (reference sequence). The germline V and J ends were trimmed by 4 bases and 0 bases, with 9 bases remaining between them. The CDR3 consists of 15 residues. The CDR3 DNA is TGTGCCAGTAGTAGTAACTTCGCGAACACCGGGGAGCTGTTTTTT. This encodes CASSSNFANTGELFF.

This chain connects TRBV7-3 to TRBJ2-3, with TRBD2 identical over 7 bases. V gave up 0 bases and J gave up 1 base; unmatched junction bases: 1. The CDR3 is 15 amino acids. Germline loops: CDR1 SGHTA, CDR2 FQGTGA. CDR3 in DNA: TGTGCCAGCAGCTTAACGGCGGGGGGCACAGATACGCAGTATTTT. It specifies CASSLTAGGTDTQYF. The full variable domain, with the rest looked up from reference TRBV7-3 and TRBJ2-3, is GAGVSQTPSNKVTEKGKYVELRCDPISGHTALYWYRQSLGQGPEFLIYFQGTGAADDSGLPNDRFFAVRPEGSVSTLKIQRTERGDSAVYLCASSLTAGGTDTQYFGPGTRLTVL.

This clone was seen once. V is TRBV4-3 and J is TRBJ2-2, with D perhaps given as TRBD1 or TRBD2 (6 bases each). This CDR3 contains 16 residues. Germline assignment: CDR1 LGHNA and CDR2 YSLEER. The V end lost 0 bases, the J end lost 6 bases, and 14 bases lay between the germline ends. CDR3 nucleotide sequence: TGCGCCAGCAGCCAAGAATCCCTAGGGGGGCCCGGGGAGCTGTTTTTT. Translating it yields CASSQESLGGPGELFF.

V is TRBV6-5 and J is TRBJ2-5; either TRBD1 or TRBD2 may fit D (5 bases each). Germline CDR1 reads MNHEY; CDR2 reads SVGAGI. The CDR3 runs to 14 residues. The germline V and J ends were trimmed by 2 bases and 5 bases, with 12 bases remaining between them. This CDR3 is CASSYGTPKETQYF. The CDR3 DNA reads as TGTGCCAGCAGTTACGGGACGCCCAAGGAGACCCAGTACTTC.

The chain couples TRBV6-5 to TRBJ2-1; D possibly uses TRBD1 or TRBD2 (5 bases each). V was clipped by 2 bases and J by 5 bases, with 10 bases between them. The germline CDR1 and CDR2 sequences are MNHEY and SVGAGI. This CDR3 is built from 14 residues. Here the CDR3 DNA reads TGTGCCAGCAGTTACCTCACGGGGCACAATGAGCAGTTCTTC. Translation: CASSYLTGHNEQFF.

This sequence joins TRBV7-9 and TRBJ2-2; 7 bases agree with TRBD1. The germline V gene has CDR1 SEHNR and CDR2 FQNEAQ (reference sequence). The CDR3 runs to 16 residues. The V gene end was trimmed by 4 bases and the J gene end by 5 bases; junction bases not matched to a gene: 10. CDR3: CASSSNSDRATGELFF. CDR3 DNA sequence: TGTGCCAGCAGCTCGAACTCAGACAGGGCAACCGGGGAGCTGTTTTTT. Filled out from reference TRBV7-9 and TRBJ2-2, the complete variable domain reads DTGVSQNPRHKITKRGQNVTFRCDPISEHNRLYWYRQTLGQGPEFLTYFQNEAQLEKSRLLSDRFSAERPKGSFSTLEIQRTEQGDSAMYLCASSSNSDRATGELFFGEGSRLTVL.

The chain carries TRBV7-9 and TRBJ1-4; TRBD1 might be the D (6 bases). V was trimmed by 5 bases and J by 0 bases, leaving 19 bases between them. The CDR3 has 18 residues. In germline, CDR1 is SEHNR, CDR2 FQNEAQ (reference sequence). The CDR3 loop reads CASSPGENAVATNEKLFF. Written as DNA, the CDR3 is TGTGCCAGCAGCCCAGGGGAGAATGCAGTTGCAACTAATGAAAAACTGTTTTTT.

The genes are TRBV27 and TRBJ1-2; D remains ambiguous. V lost 9 bases and J lost 7, with 9 bases in between. Germline assignment: CDR1 MNHEY and CDR2 SMNVEV (reference sequence). The CDR3 sequence is 10 residues long. This chain's CDR3 is CARWGFGYTF. The CDR3 bases are TGTGCCAGGTGGGGATTTGGCTACACCTTC.

The chain couples TRBV4-3 to TRBJ1-1; tentative D call: TRBD1 (6 bases). This CDR3 has 13 amino acids. The germline V gene encodes CDR1 LGHNA and CDR2 YSLEER. V gave up 4 bases and J gave up 5 bases, with 11 bases separating them. CDR3 DNA: TGCGCCAGCAGCCCCCGGAGGGGGACTGAAGCTTTCTTT. Translating gives CASSPRRGTEAFF.